This T cell receptor (beta chain) emerged from a study of blood T cells in healthy people across ages (dated by TCRdb to about 2015). Background for the entire study: In model experiments, template switching captured roughly one uniquely barcoded TCR beta cDNA molecule for every two T cells. Donors were grouped into four age groups: young (average about 15 years), middle-aged (over 35), aged (around 56) and long-lived (approximately 82). For two donors (one aged 18 to 30 and one aged 80 or older), the study analyzed two additional independent replicas of 1 million unique cDNA reads from the same blood draw. To avoid experimental bias, donors of different ages were distributed randomly across sequencing lanes. The study measured age-related changes in TCR beta repertoire diversity using deep sequencing normalized with unique cDNA molecular identifiers.

Preparation of the library involved 5' RACE. The reads were generated on an Illumina HiSeq 2500. The second PCR ran for roughly 7 to 12 cycles and used a J-beta primer mix along with a sample-barcoded 5' primer. A unique molecular identifier was introduced onto each TCR beta cDNA molecule by a template-switch 5' adaptor carrying 12 random nucleotides. At least 2.5 million CDR3-containing paired-end reads were obtained from each sample. All of the RNA was converted into first-strand cDNA using the Mint cDNA synthesis kit, with a TRBC-specific oligonucleotide serving as the primer. All cDNA was treated with uracil-DNA glycosylase and then went through a first 18-cycle PCR with the universal primers M1SS and BC2_uni_R. On the study's bioinformatics: For normalization, 1 million high-quality reads were randomly selected from each sample, with every read carrying a distinct molecular identifier. Instead of being binned into consensus sequences, reads that shared molecular identifiers were thrown out. MiTCR, run with a Q25 quality threshold and the strictest error-elimination algorithm, handled CDR3 identification, clonotype clustering and error correction. A nonparametric unseen species model using Euler transformation provided a lower-bound estimate of total TCR beta diversity. The public reads were run again by TCRdb, first through fastp at Q25 and then through MiXCR, and only productive beta chains were kept. Under each unique CDR3 protein, matching rows form one entry showing the most common genes and DNA. The V and J calls follow TCRdb's processing rather than the paper's. A total of approximately 800,000 distinct CDR3 sequences appear in this sample, nearly 60% of them only once. Roughly 22% of the sample is taken by the ten largest.

This clonotype appeared a few times. The antigen this receptor binds is unknown. There are no base qualities to consult, and no much larger clone falls within one base. The study at large found these results: Observed TCR beta diversity per million T cells fell roughly linearly with age, and a significant reduction was already apparent by age around 40. Since profiling was done on bulk unsorted PBMCs, naive and antigen-experienced compartments could not be conclusively compared. Compared with the aged group, the long-lived group had more naive CD4+ T cells, fewer expanded clones and increased TCR diversity, a pattern suggesting age selection. Estimates of total diversity from one million sequenced T cells were regarded as lower bounds and underestimates. There was a strong correlation between observed TCR beta diversity and the percentage of naive T cells measured by flow cytometry. The CMV infection status of donors was not known, potentially confounding age-related changes in expanded clonotypes.

Systemically healthy Caucasian individuals from Russia, some 36 in total and aged roughly 6 to 100 years, were included as donors. About 10 milliliters of peripheral blood were collected from each donor into EDTA-treated Vacutainer tubes. Ficoll-Paque density-gradient centrifugation was used to isolate PBMCs, with at least 6 million obtained per sample. Total RNA, at least 5 micrograms per sample, was extracted from PBMCs with Trizol reagent. For every donor, an aliquot of PBMCs went through flow cytometry to measure the percentages of naive CD45RAhigh/CD27high T cells. The origin of this receptor is a man in his thirties or forties in good health. What was sequenced was blood.

The DNA reads as follows: TGTGCCAGCAGCCCTCGACAGGTCCGTGGAGGGGGCTACACCTTC. Translated, it reads CASSPRQVRGGGYTF. This chain is built from TRBV9 and TRBJ1-2, with TRBD1 as a weak D call on 6 bases. The CDR3, from cysteine to phenylalanine, totals 15 residues. Only the CDR3 DNA stays, 45 bases, in frame from base 1. Per the germline V gene, SGDLS is the CDR1 and YYNGEE is the CDR2. V lost 4 bases and J lost 8 bases; the stretch between them is 21 bases long.